This TCR beta chain stems from a study of identical twins. Study-level results: High-abundance cord blood beta clonotypes had fewer insertions; memory repertoires showed none.

TCRdb passed the 5' RACE reads through MiXCR, listing each CDR3 protein once. Found here are approximately 530,000 distinct CDR3 sequences, 20% to 25% of them singletons; the top ten hold approximately 0.49%. This clonotype was detected many times. Its target is not known. The data were also submitted as part of a second study, on yellow fever vaccine responses in identical twins.

The receptor's source is a woman under 30 in good health. The sample consisted of CD4+ T cells sorted from blood.

The CDR3 nucleotides read TGTGCCAGCAGCGCGGGACTAGCGGGTTCCTACGAGCAGTACTTC. Protein sequence: CASSAGLAGSYEQYF. This sequence joins TRBV3-1 and TRBJ2-7, with 12 bases matching TRBD2. J was trimmed by 1 base and V by 5 bases; bases with no gene match: 3. This CDR3 spans 15 amino acids. Germline V gene data show CDR1 as LGHDT and CDR2 as YNNKEL (reference sequence).